This TCR beta chain was recovered during a study of T cell responses to AZD1222 COVID-19 vaccine. About the research overall: Pooled in the analysis were second doses at about 4 or about 12 weeks.

Some clones are missing from TCRdb's copy, which holds only in-frame ones; the method was immunoSEQ multiplex PCR. The sample includes roughly 170,000 clones, 70% to 90% seen only once; the top ten take around 0.5%. The ends lost 3 bases at V and 7 bases at J; junction bases unmatched: 6. This CDR3 spans 15 amino acids. Germline lookup yields CDR1 SEHNR and CDR2 FQNEAQ (reference sequence). The sequenced sample was peripheral blood, obtained on day 0 of AZD1222 vaccination. This TCR derives from an adult in good health. The gene calls are TRBV7-9 and TRBJ1-5, with 10 bases aligning to TRBD1. CDR3 nucleotide sequence: TGTGCCAGCAGCTTTGACAGGGGGCCGGGCCAGCCCCAGCATTTT. It yields the protein CASSFDRGPGQPQHF.